The clone carrying this T cell receptor (beta chain) occurred once. Its antigen is unknown. These data belong to a study of cytomegalovirus exposure and HLA in healthy donors. The study, taken as a whole, reports: It was reported that the classifier diagnosed cytomegalovirus status with high specificity and sensitivity in both the original and validation cohorts.

Per germline, CDR1 MNHNY and CDR2 SVGAGI (reference sequence). The CDR3 runs 15 residues. Trimming stripped 6 bases from V and 0 bases from J, with 12 bases between. Some clones are missing from TCRdb's copy, which holds only in-frame ones; the method was immunoSEQ multiplex PCR. In the table there are 150,000 or so clones, 94% of which are singletons. The V call is TRBV6-6, the J call TRBJ2-1, with a tentative D call TRBD2 (6 bases). The TCR was taken from a young man in good health and CMV-seropositive. The sequencing input was PBMCs. CDR3 sequence (DNA): TGTGCCAGCAGAGAGCGGGTATACTCCTACAATGAGCAGTTCTTC. Protein product: CASRERVYSYNEQFF.